One and the same sample provided the 24 T cell receptor beta chains below, sequenced in a study of siplizumab effects on memory and regulatory T cells. This table comes from immunoSEQ multiplex PCR, and its TCRdb copy is limited to in-frame clones, with some not included. Of about 100,000 clones in the sample, 91% were seen once. The material sequenced was CD4+ T cells sorted from blood. The receptors stem from a human donor in good health.

The V gene is TRBV9, the J gene TRBJ2-5; TRBD2 agrees at 9 bases. Germline V lookup: CDR1 SGDLS, CDR2 YYNGEE. This CDR3 is built from 16 residues. V shed 0 bases and J 1 base; nucleotides not matched to a gene: 4. CDR3 protein: CASSVDGGGAQETQYF. In nucleotides, the CDR3 is TGTGCCAGCAGCGTAGATGGCGGGGGGGCCCAAGAGACCCAGTACTTC.

The chain employs TRBV5-1 and TRBJ2-2, with 8 bases aligning to TRBD2. The germline V gene has CDR1 SGHRS and CDR2 YFSETQ. The CDR3 has 16 amino acids. With V trimmed by 1 base and J by 5 bases, 7 bases remained unmatched. CDR3 coding DNA: TGCGCCAGCAGCTTGTATACTAGCGGATTAACCGGGGAGCTGTTTTTT. It yields the protein CASSLYTSGLTGELFF.

At least ten counts were recorded for this clone. The V gene is TRBV11-1, the J gene TRBJ1-5; D gene unclear. The length of the CDR3 is 13 residues. V gave up 1 base and J gave up 6 bases, with 7 bases separating them. Germline CDR1 reads SGHAT; CDR2 reads FQDESV (reference sequence). CDR3 in amino acids: CASSLGGSQPQHF. Written as DNA, the CDR3 is TGTGCCAGCAGCTTAGGAGGGAGTCAGCCCCAGCATTTT. Full variable domain (outside the CDR3, taken from reference TRBV11-1 and TRBJ1-5): EAEVAQSPRYKITEKSQAVAFWCDPISGHATLYWYRQILGQGPELLVQFQDESVVDDSQLPKDRFSAERLKGVDSTLKIQPAELGDSAMYLCASSLGGSQPQHFGDGTRLSIL.

The chain couples TRBV4-1 to TRBJ1-1, with a weak D call TRBD1 (5 bases). The CDR3 has 16 amino acids. Germline V gives CDR1 MGHRA, CDR2 YSYEKL. Trimming pared 3 bases from V and 1 base from J, leaving 15 bases between. CDR3 DNA sequence: TGCGCCAGCAGCCAGATCGCGGGGCTGGGGAACACTGAAGCTTTCTTT. Translation gives CASSQIAGLGNTEAFF.

This clone was recorded a few times. The chain recombines TRBV12-5 with TRBJ2-1, with 7 bases matching TRBD1. The germline CDR1 and CDR2 sequences are LGHNT and FRNRAP. The ends lost 6 bases at V and 4 bases at J; junction bases unmatched: 6. CDR3 size: 14 residues. In DNA, the CDR3 is TGTGCTAGTGGCACCGGGACAGAGTACAATGAGCAGTTCTTC. It specifies CASGTGTEYNEQFF.

This chain links TRBV6-1 with TRBJ1-2, with unresolved D. The CDR3 is made up of 14 amino acids. The V end was cut by 5 bases, the J end by 0 bases, with 10 bases between. The germline V gene has CDR1 MNHNS and CDR2 SASEGT. This chain's CDR3 is CASSTRSANYGYTF. CDR3 nucleotide sequence: TGTGCCAGCAGTACCCGGTCGGCTAACTATGGCTACACCTTC.

The rearrangement links TRBV2 to TRBJ2-1; no clear D. From germline, CDR1 is SNHLY and CDR2 FYNNEI. The CDR3 covers 15 residues. V lost 6 bases, J lost 0 bases, and 12 bases lay in between. CDR3 sequence: CASRSIPYSYNEQFF. The CDR3 nucleotides are TGTGCCAGCAGGTCAATCCCTTACTCCTACAATGAGCAGTTCTTC.

This chain uses TRBV10-3 with TRBJ2-1, with D possibly TRBD2 on 6 matching bases. The CDR3 totals 15 residues. Trimming pared 6 bases from V and 0 bases from J, leaving 12 bases between. Germline V gene sequence: CDR1 ENHRY, CDR2 SYGVKD. CDR3 DNA: TGTGCCATCAGAACCGACGGGAGCTCCTACAATGAGCAGTTCTTC. It is translated as CAIRTDGSSYNEQFF.

The chain combines TRBV28 with TRBJ1-2; TRBD1 might be the D (6 bases). This CDR3 is built from 12 residues. Germline assignment: CDR1 MDHEN and CDR2 SYDVKM. CDR3 in amino acids: CASGVKSMSYTF. The DNA of the CDR3 is TGTGCTTCAGGGGTAAAATCTATGAGCTACACCTTC.

This chain connects TRBV5-5 to TRBJ1-5, with D possibly matching TRBD1 (6 bases). The V end lost 4 bases, the J end lost 6 bases, and 14 bases lay between the germline ends. This CDR3 spans 14 amino acids. Germline lookup yields CDR1 SGHKS and CDR2 YYEKEE (reference sequence). The CDR3 DNA is TGTGCCAGCAGCGGACCCATGGGGGCTCAGCCCCAGCATTTT. Translated, it gives CASSGPMGAQPQHF.

This clone appeared a single time. The V call is TRBV4-1, the J call TRBJ2-3; 9 positions match TRBD2. Germline V lookup: CDR1 MGHRA, CDR2 YSYEKL. The V gene end was trimmed by 3 bases and the J gene end by 0 bases; junction bases not matched to a gene: 7. The CDR3 is made up of 17 amino acids. CDR3 region: CASSQGLAGVSTDTQYF. The CDR3 coding sequence is TGCGCCAGCAGCCAGGGATTAGCGGGGGTTAGCACAGATACGCAGTATTTT.

The chain employs TRBV12-5 and TRBJ1-1; D gene uncertain. Looked up from germline, CDR1 is LGHNT and CDR2 is FRNRAP. Trimming took 4 bases from V and 6 from J, leaving 9 bases between them. The CDR3 extends over 12 amino acids. CDR3 residues: CASGSPRPEAFF. Written as DNA, the CDR3 is TGTGCTAGTGGTTCCCCTCGCCCTGAAGCTTTCTTT.

This clone was counted once. The rearrangement links TRBV5-6 to TRBJ2-3; D perhaps matches TRBD2 (6 bases). The germline gives CDR1 SGHDT, CDR2 YYEEEE. Deletions cut 4 bases from V and 2 bases from J, with 17 bases between. The CDR3 length is 16 residues. CDR3 nucleotides: TGTGCCAGCAGCGGACTAATATCGGACTACACAGATACGCAGTATTTT. Its protein is CASSGLISDYTDTQYF.

This chain joins TRBV19 and TRBJ1-2; 11 nucleotides line up with TRBD1. The CDR3 extends over 15 amino acids. The germline gives CDR1 LNHDA, CDR2 SQIVND (reference sequence). V lost 9 bases and J lost 4; bases outside the gene matches: 10. DNA for the CDR3: TGTGCCAGCCAACCGGGACAGGGGGAGAGCTATGGCTACACCTTC. This translates into CASQPGQGESYGYTF.

The chain links TRBV28 to TRBJ1-5; no definite D call. This CDR3 spans 11 amino acids. V was shortened by 6 bases and J by 4 bases, with 4 bases between the two germline ends. The germline gives CDR1 MDHEN, CDR2 SYDVKM. In DNA, the CDR3 is TGTGCCAGCAGCCAAAATCAGCCCCAGCATTTT. Translating it yields CASSQNQPQHF. The full variable domain, its missing parts supplied by reference TRBV28 and TRBJ1-5, is DVKVTQSSRYLVKRTGEKVFLECVQDMDHENMFWYRQDPGLGLRLIYFSYDVKMKEKGDIPEGYSVSREKKERFSLILESASTNQTSMYLCASSQNQPQHFGDGTRLSIL.

With respect to this clone: At the DNA level, this CDR3 is encoded by other sequences in the same sample as well. This chain links TRBV6-5 with TRBJ1-2, with D hard to call. Germline V gene sequence: CDR1 MNHEY, CDR2 SVGAGI. CDR3 length equals 12 residues. The V gene lost 2 bases and the J gene lost 5 bases, with 6 bases spanning the gap. CDR3 sequence (DNA): TGTGCCAGCAGTTACAAAGGTTATGGCTACACCTTC. Translation gives CASSYKGYGYTF.

The chain has TRBV29-1 and TRBJ2-1; 10 bases match TRBD2. Per the germline V gene, CDR1 is SQVTM and CDR2 is ANQGSEA. V was clipped by 4 bases and J by 5 bases; unmatched bases: 5. There are 14 residues in the CDR3. The CDR3 DNA sequence: TGCAGCGTTGTGGTACTAGCGGGGAACAATGAGCAGTTCTTC. Translating gives CSVVVLAGNNEQFF.

The V call is TRBV18, the J call TRBJ1-1, with D perhaps matching TRBD1 (6 bases). This CDR3 has 14 residues. Germline V CDR1 and CDR2: KGHSH, LQKENI. V gave up 4 bases and J gave up 1 base, with 10 bases separating them. CDR3 amino acids: CASSLRGGNTEAFF. As DNA, the CDR3 is TGTGCCAGCTCACTGAGGGGGGGGAACACTGAAGCTTTCTTT.

Details on this clone: Other DNA sequences in the same sample also yield this CDR3. The chain is built from TRBV9 and TRBJ1-5; no clear D gene. This CDR3 is built from 14 residues. Germline V gene lookup returns CDR1 SGDLS and CDR2 YYNGEE. The V gene lost 4 bases and the J gene lost 3 bases, with 11 bases spanning the gap. CDR3 in DNA: TGTGCCAGCAGCACCAACAGTATCAATCAGCCCCAGCATTTT. As protein: CASSTNSINQPQHF.

V usage is TRBV7-3 and J usage is TRBJ1-5; D is perhaps TRBD1 (5 bases). Germline CDR1 reads SGHTA; CDR2 reads FQGTGA. The CDR3 loop spans 16 amino acids. V gave up 2 bases and J gave up 0 bases, with 11 bases separating them. This CDR3 is CASSLPRANSNQPQHF. As DNA, the CDR3 is TGTGCCAGCAGCTTACCCAGGGCGAATAGCAATCAGCCCCAGCATTTT.

The chain has TRBV5-4 and TRBJ2-7; TRBD1 agrees at 9 bases. This CDR3 spans 16 amino acids. In germline, CDR1 is SGHNT, CDR2 YYREEE (reference sequence). Trimming removed 4 bases from V and 5 bases from J; junction bases left unmatched: 13. Written as DNA, the CDR3 is TGTGCCAGCAGCCAAGGGGGGGGACAGGGCTACCACGAGCAGTACTTC. This gives the protein CASSQGGGQGYHEQYF.

The chain recombines TRBV19 with TRBJ2-3; TRBD1 matches 9 bases. Germline trimming cut 4 bases from V and 6 bases from J; bases unmatched to any gene: 5. CDR3 length: 14 amino acids. Germline CDR1 and CDR2: LNHDA and SQIVND (reference sequence). The CDR3 nucleotides are TGTGCCAGTAGTAAGACAGGGGGAATGGATACGCAGTATTTT. It encodes CASSKTGGMDTQYF.

The chain employs TRBV2 and TRBJ1-3; D ambiguous. This CDR3 contains 13 residues. Trimming cost V 8 bases and J 5 bases, with 13 bases left between them. Germline V gene lookup returns CDR1 SNHLY and CDR2 FYNNEI. The CDR3 DNA follows: TGTGCCAGCGGTGGCGGCGGACGAAACACCATATATTTT. Amino acid sequence: CASGGGGRNTIYF.

V usage is TRBV5-6 and J usage is TRBJ2-3; no reliable D call. This CDR3 spans 11 amino acids. Germline lookup yields CDR1 SGHDT and CDR2 YYEEEE. V lost 0 bases to trimming and J lost 5 bases, with 1 base between them. Here the CDR3 reads CASSLEDTQYF. CDR3 nucleotide sequence: TGTGCCAGCAGCTTGGAAGATACGCAGTATTTT.